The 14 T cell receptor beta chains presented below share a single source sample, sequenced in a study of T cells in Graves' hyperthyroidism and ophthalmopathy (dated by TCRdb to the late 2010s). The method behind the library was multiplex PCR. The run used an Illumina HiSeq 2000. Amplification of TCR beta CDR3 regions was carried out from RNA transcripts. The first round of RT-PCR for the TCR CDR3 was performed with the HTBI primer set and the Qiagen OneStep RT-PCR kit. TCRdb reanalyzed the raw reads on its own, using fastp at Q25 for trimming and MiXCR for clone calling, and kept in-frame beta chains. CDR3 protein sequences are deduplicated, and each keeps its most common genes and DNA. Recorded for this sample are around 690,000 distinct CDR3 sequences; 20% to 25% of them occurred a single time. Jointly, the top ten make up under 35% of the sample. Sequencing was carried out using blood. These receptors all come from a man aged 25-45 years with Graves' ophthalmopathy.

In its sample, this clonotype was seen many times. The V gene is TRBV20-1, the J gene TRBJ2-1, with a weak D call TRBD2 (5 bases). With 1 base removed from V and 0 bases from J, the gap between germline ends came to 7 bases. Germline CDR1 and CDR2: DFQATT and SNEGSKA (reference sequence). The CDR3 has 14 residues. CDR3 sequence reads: CSARGSASYNEQFF. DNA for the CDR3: TGCAGTGCTAGAGGTAGCGCCTCCTACAATGAGCAGTTCTTC.

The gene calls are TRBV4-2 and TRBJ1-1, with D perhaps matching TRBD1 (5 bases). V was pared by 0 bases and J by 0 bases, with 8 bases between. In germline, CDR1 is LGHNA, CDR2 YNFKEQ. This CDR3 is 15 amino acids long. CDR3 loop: CASSQDQGLNTEAFF. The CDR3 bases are TGTGCCAGCAGCCAAGATCAGGGACTGAACACTGAAGCTTTCTTT.

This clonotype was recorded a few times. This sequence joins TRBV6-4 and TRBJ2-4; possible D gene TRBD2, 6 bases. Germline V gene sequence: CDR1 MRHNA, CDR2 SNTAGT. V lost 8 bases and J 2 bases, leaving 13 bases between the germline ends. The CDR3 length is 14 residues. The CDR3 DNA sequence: TGTGCCAGCGGCCGACTAGTAACCAAAAACATTCAGTACTTC. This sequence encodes CASGRLVTKNIQYF.

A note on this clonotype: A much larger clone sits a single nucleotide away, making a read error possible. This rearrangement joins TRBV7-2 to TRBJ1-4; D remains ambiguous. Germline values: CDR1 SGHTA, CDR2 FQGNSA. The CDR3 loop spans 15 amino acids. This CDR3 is CAGSPGPAANEKLFF. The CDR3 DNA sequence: TGTGCCGGCAGCCCCGGACCAGCTGCTAATGAAAAACTGTTTTTT. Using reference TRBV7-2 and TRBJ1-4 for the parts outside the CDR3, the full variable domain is GAGVSQSPSNKVTEKGKDVELRCDPISGHTALYWYRQSLGQGLEFLIYFQGNSAPDKSGLPSDRFSAERTGGSVSTLTIQRTQQEDSAVYLCAGSPGPAANEKLFFGSGTQLSVL.

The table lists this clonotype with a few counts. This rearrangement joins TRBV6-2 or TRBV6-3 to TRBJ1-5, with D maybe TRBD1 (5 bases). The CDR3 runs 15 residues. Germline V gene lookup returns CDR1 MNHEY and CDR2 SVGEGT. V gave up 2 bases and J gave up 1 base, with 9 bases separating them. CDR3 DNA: TGTGCCAGCAGTTACGAGGGGCCCAGCAATCAGCCCCAGCATTTT. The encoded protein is CASSYEGPSNQPQHF.

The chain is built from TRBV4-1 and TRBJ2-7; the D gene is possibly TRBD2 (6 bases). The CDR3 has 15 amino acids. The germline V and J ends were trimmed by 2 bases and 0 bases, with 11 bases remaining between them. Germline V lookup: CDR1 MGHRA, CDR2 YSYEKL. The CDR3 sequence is CASSQLAVLSYEQYF. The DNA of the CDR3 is TGCGCCAGCAGCCAATTAGCGGTTCTCTCCTACGAGCAGTACTTC.

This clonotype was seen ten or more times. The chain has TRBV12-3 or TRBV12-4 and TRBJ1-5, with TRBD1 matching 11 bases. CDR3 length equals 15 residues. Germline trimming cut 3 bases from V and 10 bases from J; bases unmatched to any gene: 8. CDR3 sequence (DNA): TGTGCCAGCAGTTTGGGGGACAGGGGGGTAGTACCCCAGCATTTT. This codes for CASSLGDRGVVPQHF.

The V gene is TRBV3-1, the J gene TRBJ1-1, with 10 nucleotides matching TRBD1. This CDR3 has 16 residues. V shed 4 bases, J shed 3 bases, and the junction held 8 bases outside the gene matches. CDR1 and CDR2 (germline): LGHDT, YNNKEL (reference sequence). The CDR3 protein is CASSLDRTGGHTEAFF. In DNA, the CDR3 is TGTGCCAGCAGCCTGGACCGGACAGGGGGGCACACTGAAGCTTTCTTT.

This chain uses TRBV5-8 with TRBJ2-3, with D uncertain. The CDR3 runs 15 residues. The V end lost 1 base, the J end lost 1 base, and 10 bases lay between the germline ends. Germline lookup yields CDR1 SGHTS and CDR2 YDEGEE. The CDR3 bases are TGTGCCAGCAGCTTGCGCAGTAGGGGCACAGATACGCAGTATTTT. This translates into CASSLRSRGTDTQYF.

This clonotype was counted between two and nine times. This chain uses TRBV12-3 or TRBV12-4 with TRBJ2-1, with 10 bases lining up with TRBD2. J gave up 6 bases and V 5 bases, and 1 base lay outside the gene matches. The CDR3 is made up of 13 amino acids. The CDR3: CASSSGRANEQFF. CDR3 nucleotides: TGTGCCAGCAGTAGCGGGAGGGCCAATGAGCAGTTCTTC.

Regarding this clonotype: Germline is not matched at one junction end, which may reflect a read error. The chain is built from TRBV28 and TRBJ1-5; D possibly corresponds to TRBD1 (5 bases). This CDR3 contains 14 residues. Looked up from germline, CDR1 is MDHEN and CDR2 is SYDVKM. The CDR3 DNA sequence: TGTACCAGCAGCCGACCGGGACTCAATCAGCCCCAGCATTTT. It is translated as CTSSRPGLNQPQHF.

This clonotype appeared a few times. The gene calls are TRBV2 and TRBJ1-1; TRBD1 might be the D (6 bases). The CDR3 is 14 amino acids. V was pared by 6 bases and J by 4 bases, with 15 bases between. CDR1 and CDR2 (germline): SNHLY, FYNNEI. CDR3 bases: TGTGCCAGCAGGGGAGGTAACAGGGCCACTGAAGCTTTCTTT. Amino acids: CASRGGNRATEAFF.

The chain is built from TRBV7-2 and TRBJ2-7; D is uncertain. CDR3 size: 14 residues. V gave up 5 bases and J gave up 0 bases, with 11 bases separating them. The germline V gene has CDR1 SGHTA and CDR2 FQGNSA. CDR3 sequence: CASSRHPSSYEQYF. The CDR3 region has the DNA TGTGCCAGCAGCCGCCACCCGAGCTCCTACGAGCAGTACTTC.

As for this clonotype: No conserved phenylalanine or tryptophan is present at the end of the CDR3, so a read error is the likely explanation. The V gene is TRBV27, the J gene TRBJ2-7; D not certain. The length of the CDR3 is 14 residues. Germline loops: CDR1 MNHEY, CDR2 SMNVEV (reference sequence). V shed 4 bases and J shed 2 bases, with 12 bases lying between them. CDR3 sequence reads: CASSYTNGAYEQYS. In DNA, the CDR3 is TGTGCCAGCAGTTACACCAATGGGGCCTACGAGCAGTACTCC.